This passage covers 27 T cell receptor beta chains from one sample sequenced in a study of T cell responses to AZD1222 COVID-19 vaccine. Clones were read by immunoSEQ multiplex PCR, and TCRdb kept only the in-frame ones, dropping some. The sample yields around 100,000 clones, about 88% seen once. This specimen was peripheral blood, taken on day 0 of AZD1222 vaccination. The receptors were sampled from an adult in good health.

The chain links TRBV9 to TRBJ2-5, with 8 bases identical to TRBD2. V was clipped by 0 bases and J by 1 base; unmatched bases: 5. Per the germline V gene, CDR1 is SGDLS and CDR2 is YYNGEE. This CDR3 is built from 16 residues. CDR3 DNA: TGTGCCAGCAGCGTAGGCCTAGCGGGTCCCCAAGAGACCCAGTACTTC. Amino acids: CASSVGLAGPQETQYF. Based on the CDR3 plus reference TRBV9 and TRBJ2-5, the full variable domain is DSGVTQTPKHLITATGQRVTLRCSPRSGDLSVYWYQQSLDQGLQFLIQYYNGEERAKGNILERFSAQQFPDLHSELNLSSLELGDSALYFCASSVGLAGPQETQYFGPGTRLLVL.

The rearrangement uses TRBV28 and TRBJ2-7; 12 bases align to TRBD2. The germline V gene has CDR1 MDHEN and CDR2 SYDVKM. Germline trimming cut 2 bases from V and 2 bases from J; bases unmatched to any gene: 1. The CDR3 is made up of 15 amino acids. CDR3 protein: CASSLRTSGTYEQYF. CDR3 coding DNA: TGTGCCAGCAGTTTAAGGACTAGCGGGACCTACGAGCAGTACTTC.

This clone is a singleton in its sample. In nucleotides, the CDR3 is TGTGCCAGCAGCTTGAACCCCGGACTCTATGGCTACACCTTC. This sequence encodes CASSLNPGLYGYTF. This chain connects TRBV5-6 to TRBJ1-2; D call uncertain. The CDR3 is 14 residues long. The V gene lost 1 base and the J gene lost 4 bases, with 11 bases spanning the gap. Germline values: CDR1 SGHDT, CDR2 YYEEEE.

The V and J genes are TRBV19 and TRBJ2-1; D tentatively fits TRBD1 or TRBD2 (6 bases each). The germline V gene encodes CDR1 LNHDA and CDR2 SQIVND (reference sequence). CDR3 size: 16 residues. V was trimmed by 6 bases and J by 6 bases, leaving 21 bases between them. Here the CDR3 DNA reads TGTGCCAGTAGCACCCTCTCGGGGGCCCGGGGCAATGAGCAGTTCTTC. Its protein product is CASSTLSGARGNEQFF.

This chain links TRBV7-2 with TRBJ2-7; the match to TRBD2 covers 7 bases. The V and J ends lost 0 bases and 6 bases, in that order; junction bases with no gene match: 8. Germline assignment: CDR1 SGHTA and CDR2 FQGNSA. The CDR3 sequence is 15 residues long. CDR3 sequence reads: CASSLAGGLGTEQYF. The CDR3 nucleotides read TGTGCCAGCAGCTTAGCAGGCGGACTAGGAACCGAGCAGTACTTC.

The chain uses TRBV4-3 and TRBJ2-1; D may be TRBD2 (6 bases). The CDR3 has 16 residues. Germline CDR1 and CDR2: LGHNA and YSLEER. Trimming stripped 1 base from V and 0 bases from J, with 10 bases between. The DNA of the CDR3 is TGCGCCAGCAGCCAAGGTCACGGGAGCTCCTACAATGAGCAGTTCTTC. It encodes CASSQGHGSSYNEQFF.

This clone has a handful of counts. The rearrangement uses TRBV2 and TRBJ1-6; D is unclear. Per germline, CDR1 SNHLY and CDR2 FYNNEI. This CDR3 is 12 amino acids long. V was shortened by 2 bases and J by 6 bases, with 2 bases between the two germline ends. CDR3 in amino acids: CASSESNSPLHF. The CDR3 bases are TGTGCCAGCAGTGAAAGTAATTCACCCCTCCACTTT.

This chain links TRBV5-3 with TRBJ1-1; TRBD1 is a possible D gene (6 bases). TRBV5-3 is recorded as an ORF, its role being uncertain. This CDR3 comprises 14 residues. Trimming shortened V by 1 base and J by 3 bases, and 10 bases separated the two germline ends. The CDR3 bases are TGTGCCAGAAGCTTGAGGGGGGCGGACACTGAAGCTTTCTTT. It codes for CARSLRGADTEAFF.

The rearrangement joins TRBV19 to TRBJ1-1; D possibly corresponds to TRBD1 (6 bases). This CDR3 is built from 14 residues. Between the trimmed V and J ends, which lost 7 bases and 5 bases, there was a span of 17 bases. CDR1 is LNHDA and CDR2 is SQIVND in the germline V gene (reference sequence). CDR3 in amino acids: CASTSSGGMTEAFF. CDR3 bases: TGTGCCAGTACTTCCTCGGGGGGCATGACTGAAGCTTTCTTT.

The gene calls are TRBV6-5 and TRBJ1-2, with D perhaps matching TRBD1 (5 bases). The CDR3 loop spans 13 amino acids. Between the trimmed V and J ends, which lost 0 bases and 8 bases, there was a span of 10 bases. Germline CDR1 and CDR2: MNHEY and SVGAGI. The CDR3: CASSYSGTAGYTF. The CDR3 DNA sequence: TGTGCCAGCAGTTACTCCGGGACCGCGGGCTACACCTTC.

This clone was detected once. This chain links TRBV6-1 with TRBJ1-6, with 11 bases fitting TRBD1. The CDR3 has 18 amino acids. Unmatched junction bases numbered 7, after V lost 4 bases and J lost 2 bases. Germline CDR1 reads MNHNS; CDR2 reads SASEGT. In DNA, the CDR3 is TGTGCCAGCAGTGCCTCCGGGACAGGGGGACCCTATAATTCACCCCTCCACTTT. Protein: CASSASGTGGPYNSPLHF.

With respect to this clone: Compared with germline, one end of the junction differs, possibly owing to a read error. The chain couples TRBV12-3 or TRBV12-4 to TRBJ2-5; 9 positions agree with TRBD2. The CDR3 covers 13 residues. The CDR3 here is CASSLAGLETQYF. The CDR3 DNA reads as TGTGCCAGCAGTCTAGCGGGATTGGAGACCCAGTACTTC.

V and J are TRBV10-1 and TRBJ2-3; D gene ambiguous. The CDR3 extends over 15 amino acids. Germline-derived CDR1 and CDR2 are WNHNN and SYGVQD (reference sequence). V was cut by 2 bases and J by 0 bases, with 9 bases left in between. The CDR3 region has the DNA TGCGCCAGCAGTGAGGGTGCTTCTAGCACAGATACGCAGTATTTT. The encoded protein is CASSEGASSTDTQYF.

The chain carries TRBV20-1 and TRBJ2-3; D remains ambiguous. Looked up from germline, CDR1 is DFQATT and CDR2 is SNEGSKA (reference sequence). The CDR3 contains 11 residues. V dropped 6 bases and J dropped 3 bases, with 7 bases sitting between them. CDR3 region: CSAGETDTQYF. The CDR3 DNA sequence: TGCAGTGCAGGAGAGACAGATACGCAGTATTTT.

In this sample, this clone turned up once. The V and J genes are TRBV5-8 and TRBJ1-4, with unresolved D. Germline CDR1 is SGHTS and CDR2 is YDEGEE. Trimming left V 7 bases short and J 0 bases short, with 13 bases between. This CDR3 has 15 amino acids. CDR3 in DNA: TGTGCCAGCTCCTTGCTGGGAGCAACTAATGAAAAACTGTTTTTT. As protein: CASSLLGATNEKLFF.

This chain joins TRBV18 and TRBJ2-5, with D unresolved. CDR1 KGHSH and CDR2 LQKENI come from the germline V gene. V shed 1 base and J shed 1 base, with 4 bases lying between them. The CDR3 loop spans 13 amino acids. The CDR3 sequence: CASSPRVQETQYF. CDR3 DNA: TGTGCCAGCTCACCACGGGTCCAAGAGACCCAGTACTTC.

The chain links TRBV19 to TRBJ1-1, with 8 bases matching TRBD1. The CDR3 length is 15 residues. The germline V gene encodes CDR1 LNHDA and CDR2 SQIVND (reference sequence). Germline trimming cut 4 bases from V and 4 bases from J; bases unmatched to any gene: 8. CDR3 residues: CASSTAGTGSTEAFF. In nucleotides, the CDR3 is TGTGCCAGTAGTACGGCCGGGACAGGAAGCACTGAAGCTTTCTTT.

The chain links TRBV5-1 to TRBJ1-1; D may be TRBD1 (5 bases). The CDR3 length is 15 residues. CDR1 SGHRS and CDR2 YFSETQ come from the germline V gene. V was shortened by 0 bases and J by 1 base, with 10 bases between the two germline ends. DNA of the CDR3: TGCGCCAGCAGCTTGGGCGCAGGGAGGAACACTGAAGCTTTCTTT. This translates into CASSLGAGRNTEAFF.

The chain employs TRBV6-2 or TRBV6-3 and TRBJ1-2; D possibly corresponds to TRBD1 (5 bases). CDR3 length: 13 residues. The V gene's germline CDR1 is MNHEY and CDR2 SVGEGT. Trimming pared 0 bases from V and 8 bases from J, leaving 10 bases between. The CDR3 sequence: CASSYSSGLGYTF. CDR3 nucleotides: TGTGCCAGCAGTTACTCATCGGGGCTCGGCTACACCTTC.

This chain uses TRBV6-5 with TRBJ1-5, with no clear D. Germline-derived CDR1 and CDR2 are MNHEY and SVGAGI. This CDR3 contains 15 residues. Trimming left V 7 bases short and J 0 bases short, with 13 bases between. CDR3 in amino acids: CASTKLDDSNQPQHF. The CDR3 DNA sequence: TGTGCCAGCACAAAGTTGGATGATAGCAATCAGCCCCAGCATTTT.

The chain links TRBV20-1 to TRBJ1-6, with D unresolved. CDR3 size: 13 residues. Trimming removed 3 bases from V and 10 bases from J, with 13 bases in between. Germline loops: CDR1 DFQATT, CDR2 SNEGSKA (reference sequence). Here the CDR3 reads CSASASKTSPLHF. The CDR3 DNA reads as TGCAGTGCTAGTGCAAGTAAGACCTCACCCCTCCACTTT.

The J gene is TRBJ2-7, the V gene TRBV6-5, with D possibly called TRBD1 or TRBD2 (6 bases each). The V end was cut by 8 bases, the J end by 3 bases, with 11 bases between. The germline V gene has CDR1 MNHEY and CDR2 SVGAGI. There are 12 residues in the CDR3. CDR3 amino acids: CASGGTNYEQYF. The CDR3 nucleotides read TGTGCCAGCGGGGGGACAAACTACGAGCAGTACTTC.

The chain uses TRBV6-5 and TRBJ1-1; 7 nucleotides match TRBD1. The V segment lost 11 bases and the J segment 9 bases; nucleotides outside the gene matches: 12. CDR3 length equals 12 residues. Germline V gene lookup returns CDR1 MNHEY and CDR2 SVGAGI. DNA of the CDR3: TGTGCCTGCGGGGACAGAGGAGAGAAAGCTTTCTTT. This codes for CACGDRGEKAFF.

The V gene is TRBV11-2, the J gene TRBJ2-1; possibly TRBD1 or TRBD2 for D (6 bases each). This CDR3 is 16 amino acids long. Trimming shortened V by 7 bases and J by 0 bases, and 16 bases separated the two germline ends. Germline loops: CDR1 SGHAT, CDR2 FQNNGV. The DNA of the CDR3 is TGTGCCAGCACCGACAGGAGGGGGAGCTCCTACAATGAGCAGTTCTTC. Translating it yields CASTDRRGSSYNEQFF.

The J gene is TRBJ1-5, the V gene TRBV19; tentative D call: TRBD1 (6 bases). The CDR3 has 14 amino acids. CDR1 LNHDA and CDR2 SQIVND come from the germline V gene (reference sequence). V lost 3 bases and J lost 8, with 14 bases in between. The CDR3, as DNA: TGTGCCAGTAGTATCCGACAGGCGGGTGAGCCCCAGCATTTT. It yields the protein CASSIRQAGEPQHF.

The rearrangement uses TRBV9 and TRBJ1-1; 9 nucleotides line up with TRBD1. This CDR3 has 14 residues. Trimming removed 2 bases from V and 3 bases from J; junction bases left unmatched: 2. The V gene's germline CDR1 is SGDLS and CDR2 YYNGEE. This CDR3 is CASSVDRGDTEAFF. The CDR3 region has the DNA TGTGCCAGCAGCGTGGACAGGGGAGACACTGAAGCTTTCTTT.

The V and J genes are TRBV6-2 or TRBV6-3 and TRBJ1-5; D is possibly TRBD1 (6 bases). Trimming cost V 6 bases and J 0 bases, with 12 bases left between them. The V gene's germline CDR1 is MNHEY and CDR2 SVGEGT. The CDR3 runs 15 residues. CDR3 sequence: CASSQDSSSNQPQHF. The CDR3 coding sequence is TGTGCCAGCAGCCAGGACAGTTCTAGCAATCAGCCCCAGCATTTT.